Listed below are T cell receptor beta chains from one sample, sequenced in a study of graft-versus-host responses after intestinal transplantation. Using immunoSEQ multiplex PCR, the repertoire was profiled, and TCRdb retains in-frame clones only, with some absent. The sample shows 43,000 or so clones, about 95% of them seen only once. This specimen was PBMCs, taken more than 310 days after intestinal transplant. Source of these receptors: a human patient who received an intestinal transplant, so some T cells may come from the graft donor. CDR3s include the opening cysteine and the closing phenylalanine or tryptophan. A D gene is named only where the DNA matches it firmly. Expanded clones get a size class; other rows say once, few or many, or leave the size out.

length: 13; D: NA; V: TRBV27; J: TRBJ2-7; size: NA; CDR3: CASSFNGINEQYF; DNA: TGTGCCAGCAGTTTTAACGGGATTAACGAGCAGTACTTC
length: 14; D: TRBD2; V: TRBV7-9; J: TRBJ2-1; size: NA; CDR3: CASTLAGVVNEQFF; DNA: TGTGCCAGCACCCTAGCGGGAGTGGTGAATGAGCAGTTCTTC
length: 19; D: NA; V: TRBV14; J: TRBJ2-7; size: NA; CDR3: CASNQPGLSWTLLSYEQYF; DNA: TGTGCCAGCAACCAACCAGGACTAAGCTGGACCCTTCTTTCCTACGAGCAGTACTTC
length: 11; D: NA; V: TRBV29-1; J: TRBJ1-1; size: once; CDR3: CSVDRNTEAFF; DNA: TGCAGCGTTGACAGAAACACTGAAGCTTTCTTT
length: 16; D: NA; V: TRBV5-4; J: TRBJ2-1; size: NA; CDR3: CASSYGGISSYNEQFF; DNA: TGTGCCAGCAGCTACGGCGGGATAAGCTCCTACAATGAGCAGTTCTTC
length: 17; D: NA; V: TRBV7-9; J: TRBJ2-1; size: NA; CDR3: CASSTRLEAAEGDEQFF; DNA: TGTGCCAGCAGCACCCGACTTGAAGCGGCAGAAGGCGATGAGCAGTTCTTC
length: 14; D: NA; V: TRBV10-1; J: TRBJ2-2; size: NA; CDR3: CASNGGFGTGELFF; DNA: TGCGCCAGCAACGGGGGTTTTGGCACCGGGGAGCTGTTTTTT
length: 14; D: NA; V: TRBV7-3; J: TRBJ2-2; size: NA; CDR3: CASSLLGNTGELFF; DNA: TGTGCCAGCAGCTTATTGGGGAACACCGGGGAGCTGTTTTTT
length: 15; D: NA; V: TRBV10-3; J: TRBJ2-2; size: NA; CDR3: CAISEEGQSTGELFF; DNA: TGTGCCATCAGTGAGGAAGGACAGTCCACCGGGGAGCTGTTTTTT
length: 14; D: NA; V: TRBV5-6; J: TRBJ1-5; size: NA; CDR3: CASSLAASNQPQHF; DNA: TGTGCCAGCAGCTTGGCGGCGAGCAATCAGCCCCAGCATTTT
length: 15; D: TRBD2; V: TRBV5-1; J: TRBJ2-3; size: once; CDR3: CASSLEREGLDTQYF; DNA: TGCGCCAGCAGCTTGGAGCGGGAGGGCCTAGATACGCAGTATTTT
length: 15; D: TRBD1; V: TRBV7-7; J: TRBJ2-7; size: NA; CDR3: CASSSGTGPAYEQYF; DNA: TGTGCCAGCAGCTCCGGGACAGGTCCTGCCTACGAGCAGTACTTC
length: 15; D: NA; V: TRBV6-1; J: TRBJ1-5; size: NA; CDR3: CASSDTTDSNQPQHF; DNA: TGTGCCAGCAGTGATACGACCGATAGCAATCAGCCCCAGCATTTT
length: 12; D: NA; V: TRBV9; J: TRBJ2-3; size: once; CDR3: CASSASDSTQYF; DNA: TGTGCCAGCAGCGCTTCAGATTCGACGCAGTATTTT
length: 12; D: NA; V: TRBV6-1; J: TRBJ1-5; size: NA; CDR3: CASRPADQPQHF; DNA: TGTGCCAGCAGGCCTGCGGATCAGCCCCAGCATTTT
length: 15; D: NA; V: TRBV6-5; J: TRBJ2-7; size: NA; CDR3: CASSALGGRTYEQYF; DNA: TGTGCCAGCAGTGCCCTAGGGGGGCGAACCTACGAGCAGTACTTC
length: 15; D: NA; V: TRBV5-1; J: TRBJ1-4; size: NA; CDR3: CASSPTGRGHEKLFF; DNA: TGCGCCAGCAGCCCCACAGGGCGGGGGCATGAAAAACTGTTTTTT
length: 16; D: NA; V: TRBV11-2; J: TRBJ1-2; size: NA; CDR3: CASSSPNRFGYYGYTF; DNA: TGTGCCAGCAGCTCACCAAACAGGTTTGGATACTATGGCTACACCTTC
length: 15; D: TRBD2; V: TRBV9; J: TRBJ2-2; size: NA; CDR3: CASSVSGRFTGELFF; DNA: TGTGCCAGCAGCGTGAGCGGGAGATTCACCGGGGAGCTGTTTTTT
length: 14; D: TRBD1; V: TRBV2; J: TRBJ1-2; size: NA; CDR3: CASRTGRGAGGYTF; DNA: TGTGCCAGCAGGACAGGGAGGGGCGCCGGGGGCTACACCTTC
length: 13; D: NA; V: TRBV6-5; J: TRBJ1-2; size: NA; CDR3: CAGTKTGAYGYTF; DNA: TGTGCCGGCACCAAAACCGGGGCCTATGGCTACACCTTC
length: 15; D: NA; V: TRBV25-1; J: TRBJ1-6; size: NA; CDR3: CASSEYMGRNSPLHF; DNA: TGTGCCAGCAGTGAATATATGGGACGGAATTCACCCCTCCACTTT
length: 15; D: TRBD1; V: TRBV5-1; J: TRBJ1-2; size: NA; CDR3: CASSQWRQGNYGYTF; DNA: TGCGCCAGCAGCCAATGGAGACAGGGGAACTATGGCTACACCTTC
length: 15; D: TRBD2; V: TRBV7-9; J: TRBJ2-5; size: NA; CDR3: CASSGGREGPETQYF; DNA: TGTGCCAGCAGCGGGGGTCGGGAGGGCCCCGAGACCCAGTACTTC
length: 12; D: NA; V: TRBV29-1; J: TRBJ2-4; size: NA; CDR3: CSVERGENIQYF; DNA: TGCAGCGTTGAGCGAGGGGAAAACATTCAGTACTTC
length: 13; D: NA; V: TRBV5-1; J: TRBJ2-2; size: NA; CDR3: CASSLVESGELFF; DNA: TGCGCCAGCAGCTTAGTGGAGTCCGGGGAGCTGTTTTTT
length: 14; D: NA; V: TRBV27; J: TRBJ2-7; size: NA; CDR3: CASSLLSGSYEQYF; DNA: TGTGCCAGCAGTCTCCTAAGCGGCTCCTACGAGCAGTACTTC
length: 16; D: NA; V: TRBV19; J: TRBJ1-3; size: NA; CDR3: CASTYLDWDSGNTIYF; DNA: TGTGCCAGTACCTACCTCGACTGGGACTCTGGAAACACCATATATTTT
length: 19; D: TRBD2; V: TRBV4-2; J: TRBJ2-5; size: NA; CDR3: CASSQGLAGGGGLQETQYF; DNA: TGTGCCAGCAGCCAAGGGCTAGCGGGAGGAGGAGGACTACAAGAGACCCAGTACTTC
length: 14; D: TRBD2; V: TRBV6-6; J: TRBJ2-7; size: NA; CDR3: CASSRGTSSYEQYF; DNA: TGTGCCAGCAGTCGAGGGACTAGCTCCTACGAGCAGTACTTC
length: 15; D: NA; V: TRBV5-1; J: TRBJ2-7; size: NA; CDR3: CASSLEGTGSYEQYF; DNA: TGCGCCAGCAGCTTGGAAGGGACTGGTTCTTACGAGCAGTACTTC
length: 13; D: TRBD1; V: TRBV6-1; J: TRBJ2-7; size: NA; CDR3: CASNGQGSYEQYF; DNA: TGTGCCAGCAACGGACAGGGTTCCTACGAGCAGTACTTC
length: 13; D: TRBD2; V: TRBV29-1; J: TRBJ2-7; size: NA; CDR3: CSVGTSGLYEQYF; DNA: TGCAGCGTGGGGACTAGCGGCCTCTACGAGCAGTACTTC
length: 11; D: NA; V: TRBV6-1; J: TRBJ1-1; size: NA; CDR3: CASSYSDEAFF; DNA: TGTGCCAGCAGTTATTCCGATGAAGCTTTCTTT
length: 14; D: TRBD2; V: TRBV9; J: TRBJ2-5; size: NA; CDR3: CASSVTSGGATQYF; DNA: TGTGCCAGCAGCGTCACTAGCGGGGGGGCCACCCAGTACTTC
length: 15; D: NA; V: TRBV6-1; J: TRBJ1-2; size: NA; CDR3: CASSDRTRDRYGYTF; DNA: TGTGCCAGCAGTGACCGGACTCGAGACCGCTATGGCTACACCTTC
length: 13; D: NA; V: TRBV12-5; J: TRBJ2-5; size: NA; CDR3: CASGLSGQETQYF; DNA: TGTGCTAGTGGTTTGTCCGGGCAGGAGACCCAGTACTTC
length: 17; D: NA; V: TRBV4-2; J: TRBJ2-1; size: NA; CDR3: CASSQARARSSYNEQFF; DNA: TGTGCCAGCAGCCAAGCTAGAGCGAGGAGCTCCTACAATGAGCAGTTCTTC
length: 11; D: NA; V: TRBV29-1; J: TRBJ1-1; size: NA; CDR3: CSVSRVTEAFF; DNA: TGCAGCGTCTCTCGCGTCACTGAAGCTTTCTTT
length: 14; D: NA; V: TRBV9; J: TRBJ1-1; size: NA; CDR3: CASSVGQGETEAFF; DNA: TGTGCCAGCAGCGTAGGGCAGGGTGAGACTGAAGCTTTCTTT
length: 15; D: NA; V: TRBV5-4; J: TRBJ1-4; size: NA; CDR3: CASSPRGDTNEKLFF; DNA: TGTGCCAGCAGCCCCAGGGGAGACACTAATGAAAAACTGTTTTTT
length: 14; D: NA; V: TRBV5-1; J: TRBJ1-1; size: NA; CDR3: CASSLFQGATEAFF; DNA: TGCGCCAGCAGCTTGTTCCAGGGTGCAACTGAAGCTTTCTTT
length: 15; D: TRBD1; V: TRBV18; J: TRBJ2-7; size: NA; CDR3: CASSGQGQGLYEQYF; DNA: TGTGCCAGCTCAGGTCAAGGACAGGGACTCTACGAGCAGTACTTC
length: 13; D: TRBD2; V: TRBV29-1; J: TRBJ2-1; size: NA; CDR3: CSVEDRREYEQFF; DNA: TGCAGCGTTGAAGATCGGCGGGAGTACGAGCAGTTCTTC
length: 15; D: NA; V: TRBV5-1; J: TRBJ1-3; size: NA; CDR3: CASSSTYRLGNTIYF; DNA: TGCGCCAGCAGCTCGACCTACAGGTTGGGAAACACCATATATTTT
length: 15; D: NA; V: TRBV7-2; J: TRBJ2-3; size: NA; CDR3: CASSLAAPSTDTQYF; DNA: TGTGCCAGCAGCTTAGCGGCCCCTAGCACAGATACGCAGTATTTT
length: 14; D: NA; V: TRBV11-1; J: TRBJ1-2; size: NA; CDR3: CASSNPGPPYGYTF; DNA: TGTGCCAGCAGCAACCCAGGCCCTCCCTATGGCTACACCTTC
length: 17; D: NA; V: TRBV5-1; J: TRBJ2-3; size: NA; CDR3: CASSLKSGGPDTDTQYF; DNA: TGCGCCAGCAGCTTGAAGTCTGGAGGGCCGGACACAGATACGCAGTATTTT
length: 13; D: NA; V: TRBV6-1; J: TRBJ2-3; size: once; CDR3: CASSERGTDTQYF; DNA: TGTGCCAGCAGTGAAAGGGGGACAGATACGCAGTATTTT
length: 16; D: NA; V: TRBV23-1; J: TRBJ1-4; size: NA; CDR3: CASSQSGRGAAIKLFF; DNA: TGCGCCAGCAGTCAATCGGGCCGGGGGGCCGCGATAAAACTGTTTTTT
length: 13; D: NA; V: TRBV6-5; J: TRBJ2-3; size: NA; CDR3: CASSDSVAGTQYF; DNA: TGTGCCAGCAGTGACAGTGTGGCAGGGACGCAGTATTTT
length: 17; D: NA; V: TRBV6-1; J: TRBJ1-2; size: NA; CDR3: CASSEFLTVQTGYGYTF; DNA: TGTGCCAGCAGTGAATTCCTTACAGTGCAAACGGGCTATGGCTACACCTTC
length: 15; D: NA; V: TRBV19; J: TRBJ2-3; size: once; CDR3: CASSIVIESTDTQYF; DNA: TGTGCCAGTAGTATAGTTATCGAAAGCACAGATACGCAGTATTTT
length: 13; D: NA; V: TRBV11-2; J: TRBJ2-5; size: NA; CDR3: CASSLGGIGTQYF; DNA: TGTGCCAGCAGCTTAGGGGGGATTGGGACCCAGTACTTC
length: 16; D: TRBD1; V: TRBV19; J: TRBJ1-2; size: NA; CDR3: CASTRGGTASDYGYTF; DNA: TGTGCCAGTACCCGGGGGGGGACAGCCTCCGACTATGGCTACACCTTC
length: 13; D: NA; V: TRBV7-2; J: TRBJ2-2; size: NA; CDR3: CASSLAVSRELFF; DNA: TGTGCCAGCAGCTTAGCGGTTAGCCGCGAGCTGTTTTTT
length: 17; D: NA; V: TRBV25-1; J: TRBJ1-2; size: NA; CDR3: CASSEDYSAGLFYGYTF; DNA: TGTGCCAGCAGTGAAGACTACTCCGCAGGGCTTTTTTATGGCTACACCTTC
length: 14; D: TRBD1; V: TRBV27; J: TRBJ2-7; size: NA; CDR3: CASCAGTGDYEQYF; DNA: TGTGCCAGCTGCGCCGGGACAGGAGATTACGAGCAGTACTTC
length: 13; D: TRBD2; V: TRBV29-1; J: TRBJ2-7; size: NA; CDR3: CSVEREGGYEQYF; DNA: TGCAGCGTTGAGCGGGAGGGCGGCTACGAGCAGTACTTC